This T cell receptor (beta chain) was found in a study of control samples from healthy donors and cancer patients. The CDR3 runs to 14 residues. In germline, CDR1 is KGHDR, CDR2 SFDVKD. V lost 2 bases to trimming and J lost 7 bases, with 11 bases between them. Clones were sequenced by immunoSEQ multiplex PCR, and TCRdb holds only the in-frame ones, with some missing. This table has 40,000 to 60,000 clones, almost 90% appearing once. The gene calls are TRBV24-1 and TRBJ2-1, with D perhaps matching TRBD1 or TRBD2 (5 bases each). The TCR originated in a man between 45 and 60 years old with head and neck cancer. Sequenced: PBMCs. Written as DNA, the CDR3 is TGTGCCACCAGTGATTCAGGGACGTCAAATGAGCAGTTCTTC. Amino acid sequence: CATSDSGTSNEQFF.